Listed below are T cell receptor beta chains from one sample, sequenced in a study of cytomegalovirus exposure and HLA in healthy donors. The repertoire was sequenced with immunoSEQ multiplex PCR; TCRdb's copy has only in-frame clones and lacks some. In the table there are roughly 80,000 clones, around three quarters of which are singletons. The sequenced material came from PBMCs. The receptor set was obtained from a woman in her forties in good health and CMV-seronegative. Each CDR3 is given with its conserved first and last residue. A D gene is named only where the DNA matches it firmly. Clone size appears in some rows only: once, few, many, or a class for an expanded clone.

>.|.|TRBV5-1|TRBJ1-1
TGCGCCAGCAGCCCCCAGGGAAACACTGAAGCTTTCTTT
CASSPQGNTEAFF
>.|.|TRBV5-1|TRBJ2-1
TGCGCCAGCAGCTGGGTACGCCTCGGGGATGAGCAGTTCTTC
CASSWVRLGDEQFF
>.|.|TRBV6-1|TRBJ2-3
TGTGCCAGCAGTGAACCCAGGGGTCGGGGCACAGATACGCAGTATTTT
CASSEPRGRGTDTQYF
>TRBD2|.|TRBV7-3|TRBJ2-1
TGTGCCAGCAGCTCCCCGCCCCTAGCGGGAGTCGGGGAGCAGTTCTTC
CASSSPPLAGVGEQFF
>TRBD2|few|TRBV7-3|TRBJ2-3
TGTGCCAGCAGTCCCGGGACTAGCGCGGATACGCAGTATTTT
CASSPGTSADTQYF
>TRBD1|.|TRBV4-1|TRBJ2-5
TGCGCCAGCAGCCACACCTCGGACAGGGCGTCAGAGACCCAGTACTTC
CASSHTSDRASETQYF
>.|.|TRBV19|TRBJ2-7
TGTGCCAGTAGAGACCAGGGCTACGAGCAGTACTTC
CASRDQGYEQYF
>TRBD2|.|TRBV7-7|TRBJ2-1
TGTGCTAGCAGCTTAGACGGGGGGGCATACAATGAGCAGTTCTTC
CASSLDGGAYNEQFF
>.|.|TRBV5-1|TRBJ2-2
TGCGCCAGCAGTACCCGGACAGAGACCGGGGAGCTGTTTTTT
CASSTRTETGELFF
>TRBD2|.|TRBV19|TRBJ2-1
TGTGCCAGTAGTCCCTTATCAGCGGGAGTTGGGAATGAGCAGTTCTTC
CASSPLSAGVGNEQFF
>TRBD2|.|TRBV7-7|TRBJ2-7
TGTGCCAGCAGCCCCTTAGCGGGAGTAACCTACGAGCAGTACTTC
CASSPLAGVTYEQYF
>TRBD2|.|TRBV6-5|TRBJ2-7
TGTGCCAGCAGTCTAGCGGGGGGACCCTACGAGCAGTACTTC
CASSLAGGPYEQYF
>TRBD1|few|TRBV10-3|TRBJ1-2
TGTGCCATCACTCCACAGGGGGCTAACTATGGCTACACCTTC
CAITPQGANYGYTF
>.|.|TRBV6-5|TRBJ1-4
TGTGCCACCGCCCCGGGAATCACTAATGAAAAACTGTTTTTT
CATAPGITNEKLFF
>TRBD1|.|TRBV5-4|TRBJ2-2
TGTGCCAGCAGCGGGAGGCGGGACAGGGGGAGGGCCGGGGAGCTGTTTTTT
CASSGRRDRGRAGELFF
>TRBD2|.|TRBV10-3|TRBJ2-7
TGTGCCATCACTTATATGACTAGCGTAACCTACGAGCAGTACTTC
CAITYMTSVTYEQYF
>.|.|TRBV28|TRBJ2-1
TGTGCCAGCAGTTTGGGGGGACTCTACAATGAGCAGTTCTTC
CASSLGGLYNEQFF
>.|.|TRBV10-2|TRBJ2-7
TGCGCCAGCAGTGAGCTTGGAGGAGGGTACGAGCAGTACTTC
CASSELGGGYEQYF
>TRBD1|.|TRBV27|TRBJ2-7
TGTGCCAGCAGTTTGACAGGGCTCGTTTACGAGCAGTACTTC
CASSLTGLVYEQYF
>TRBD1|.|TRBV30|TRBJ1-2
TGTGCCTGGAGCCGGGACAGGGGATCCTATGGCTACACCTTC
CAWSRDRGSYGYTF
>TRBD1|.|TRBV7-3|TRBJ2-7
TGTGCCAGCAGCTTAACCAAAACAGGGGGCGAGCAGTACTTC
CASSLTKTGGEQYF
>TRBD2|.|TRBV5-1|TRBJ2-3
TGCGCCAGCAGCTTAGGGGGACTAGCGGGGGTAGATACGCAGTATTTT
CASSLGGLAGVDTQYF
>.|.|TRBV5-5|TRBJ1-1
TGTGCCAGCAGCACTACATCGTCCACTGAAGCTTTCTTT
CASSTTSSTEAFF
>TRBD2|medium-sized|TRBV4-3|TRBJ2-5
TGCGCCAGCAGCCAAGATTACGGGGAGGGTGGAGAGACCCAGTACTTC
CASSQDYGEGGETQYF
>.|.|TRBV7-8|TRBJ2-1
TGTGCCAGCAGCGAGCGTTGGGACAAGTACAATGAGCAGTTCTTC
CASSERWDKYNEQFF
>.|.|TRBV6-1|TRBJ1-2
TGTGCCAGCAGGAACAGGGAAGCCGCTGGGGACTACACCTTC
CASRNREAAGDYTF
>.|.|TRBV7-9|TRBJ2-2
TGTGCCAGCAGCTTAGCAACGGTACGGACCGGGGAGCTGTTTTTT
CASSLATVRTGELFF
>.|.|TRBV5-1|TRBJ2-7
TGCGCCAGCAGCTTGCTATCTTCCTCCTACGAGCAGTACTTC
CASSLLSSSYEQYF
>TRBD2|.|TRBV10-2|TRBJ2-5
TGCGCCAGCAGACTAGCGGGGGGCCAAGAGACCCAGTACTTC
CASRLAGGQETQYF
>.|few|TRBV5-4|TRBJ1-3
TGTGCCAGCAGCTTGGGGTCCGGCTCTGGAAACACCATATATTTT
CASSLGSGSGNTIYF
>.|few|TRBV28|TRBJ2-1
TGTGCCAGCAGTTTACTCGACAATGAGCAGTTCTTC
CASSLLDNEQFF
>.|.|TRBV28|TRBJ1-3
TGTGCCAGCAGTTTAAGGGACTCTTCTGGAAACACCATATATTTT
CASSLRDSSGNTIYF
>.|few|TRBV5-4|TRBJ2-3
TGTGCCAGCAGCTTGAGGGCGGGTCCTAGCACAGATACGCAGTATTTT
CASSLRAGPSTDTQYF
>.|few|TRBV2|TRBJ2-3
TGTGCCCCCGTGTCTAGGTACACAGATACGCAGTATTTT
CAPVSRYTDTQYF
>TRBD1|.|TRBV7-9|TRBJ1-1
TGTGCCAGCAGTCCCGGACAGGGGGCAACTGGAGCTTTCTTT
CASSPGQGATGAFF
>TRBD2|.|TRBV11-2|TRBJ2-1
TGTGCCAGCAGGGCAGCGGGGGCCACGTACAATGAGCAGTTCTTC
CASRAAGATYNEQFF
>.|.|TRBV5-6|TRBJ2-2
TGTGCCAGCAGCTTGGGTAGCCTATGGAACACCGGGGAGCTGTTTTTT
CASSLGSLWNTGELFF
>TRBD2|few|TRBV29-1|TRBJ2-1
TGCAGCGTTGCTCCTAGCGGGGGTTCCCGGCAGTTCTTC
CSVAPSGGSRQFF
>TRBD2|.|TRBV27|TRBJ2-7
TGTGCCAGCAGTCGGATTCGGGTAGCGGGGGGGTCCTACGAGCAGTACTTC
CASSRIRVAGGSYEQYF
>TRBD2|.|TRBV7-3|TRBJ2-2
TGTGCCAGCAGCCCCGGGGTAGCGGGTACTTACACCGGGGAGCTGTTTTTT
CASSPGVAGTYTGELFF
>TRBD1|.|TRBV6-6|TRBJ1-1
TGTGCCAGCAGCCCCACTGGGGACAGCTCGAACACTGAAGCTTTCTTT
CASSPTGDSSNTEAFF
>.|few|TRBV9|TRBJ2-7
TGTGCCAGCAGCGTAGCTACAGGCACCACCTACGAGCAGTACTTC
CASSVATGTTYEQYF
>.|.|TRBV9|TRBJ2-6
TGTGCCAGCAGCGTTGGAGTAGGAGCTGGGGCCAACGTCCTGACTTTC
CASSVGVGAGANVLTF
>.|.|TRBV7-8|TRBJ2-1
TGTGCCAGCAGCCGACTTCTGAATGAGCAGTTCTTC
CASSRLLNEQFF
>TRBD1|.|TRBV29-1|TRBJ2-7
TGCAGCGTTGAACTGAGACAGGGGGGCGGGCAGTACTTC
CSVELRQGGGQYF
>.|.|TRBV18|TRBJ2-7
TGTGCCAGCTCACCACCTCAAGATCCCTACTACGAGCAGTACTTC
CASSPPQDPYYEQYF
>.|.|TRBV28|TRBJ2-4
TGTGCCAGCAGCTTTAGACTCCGCGGGGAGAAAAACATTCAGTACTTC
CASSFRLRGEKNIQYF
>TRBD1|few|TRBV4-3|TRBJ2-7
TGCGCCAGCAGCCAAAATGCCGGGACAGGGACCTACGAGCAGTACTTC
CASSQNAGTGTYEQYF
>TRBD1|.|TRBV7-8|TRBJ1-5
TGTGCCAGCAGCTTGCGGAATGACAGGGGCCATCAGCCCCAGCATTTT
CASSLRNDRGHQPQHF
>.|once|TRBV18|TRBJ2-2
TGTGCCAGCTCACCACTATCGAACACCTGGGAGCTGTTTTTT
CASSPLSNTWELFF
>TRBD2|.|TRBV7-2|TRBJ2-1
TGTGCCAGCAGCTTAGGCCGGACTAGCGGGAGCAATGAGCAGTTCTTC
CASSLGRTSGSNEQFF
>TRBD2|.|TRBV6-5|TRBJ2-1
TGTGCCAGCAGTTCGACTAGCGGCCAGCAGTTCTTC
CASSSTSGQQFF
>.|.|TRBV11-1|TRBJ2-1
TGTGCCAGCAGCCCAGGGAGGTCTAGCGCTAACAATGAGCAGTTCTTC
CASSPGRSSANNEQFF
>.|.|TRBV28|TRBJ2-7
TGTGCCAGCAGTACTCCGGGAATCCCCATCTACGAGCAGTACTTC
CASSTPGIPIYEQYF
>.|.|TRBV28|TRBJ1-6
TGTGCCAGCAAACGTAGCTCCTATAATTCACCCCTCCACTTT
CASKRSSYNSPLHF
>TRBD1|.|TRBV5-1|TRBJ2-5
TGCGCCAGCAGCCGGTCCGGGACAGCAGAAGAGACCCAGTACTTC
CASSRSGTAEETQYF
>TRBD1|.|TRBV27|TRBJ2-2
TGTGCCAGCAGTTTCCTACGGACAGGGGGCTCCACCGGGGAGCTGTTTTTT
CASSFLRTGGSTGELFF
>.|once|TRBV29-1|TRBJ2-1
TGCAGCGTTGATGGCGGGCCAAACTACAATGAGCAGTTCTTC
CSVDGGPNYNEQFF
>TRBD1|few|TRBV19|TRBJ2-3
TGTGCCAGTAGTATTTGGGACAGGACAGATACGCAGTATTTT
CASSIWDRTDTQYF